Sequencing of this T cell receptor beta chain was carried out in a study of cytomegalovirus exposure and HLA in healthy donors. General study findings and limits: When analyzed later, a missense DCLRE1C variant was found to be linked to TCR beta V- and J-gene trimming. TCR beta chains numbering 164 were designated cytomegalovirus-associated. There were three CMV-associated chains whose specificity for CMV antigens was confirmed in vitro.

The CDR3 has 17 residues. The ends were cut back, 0 bases at V and 3 bases at J, with 18 bases in the middle. Per the germline V gene, CDR1 is SGHRS and CDR2 is YFSETQ. PCR primers comprised 60 Vbeta and 13 Jbeta primers. Libraries were prepared by immunoSEQ multiplex PCR; TCRdb keeps only in-frame clonotypes and omits some of them. The sample yields about 200,000 clones, more than 65% seen once. Comment on this clone: The target antigen is unknown.

This TCR was recovered from a man aged 35-49 years in good health and CMV-seropositive. The rearrangement links TRBV5-1 to TRBJ1-1; D is unresolved. Sequencing was performed on PBMCs. The CDR3: CASSLVESGFLYTEAFF. CDR3 nucleotides: TGCGCCAGCAGCTTGGTGGAAAGCGGATTTTTGTACACTGAAGCTTTCTTT.